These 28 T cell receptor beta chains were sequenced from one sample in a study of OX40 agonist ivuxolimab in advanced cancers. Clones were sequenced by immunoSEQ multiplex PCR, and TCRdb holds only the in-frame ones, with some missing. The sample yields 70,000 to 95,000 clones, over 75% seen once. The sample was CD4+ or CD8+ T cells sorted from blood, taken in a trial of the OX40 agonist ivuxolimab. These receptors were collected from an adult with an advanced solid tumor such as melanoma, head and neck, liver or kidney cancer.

As DNA, the CDR3 is TGTGCCAGCGCTCGGGCCGGGGAGCTGTTTTTT. This codes for CASARAGELFF. The V and J genes are TRBV5-8 and TRBJ2-2; D is ambiguous. Looked up from germline, CDR1 is SGHTS and CDR2 is YDEGEE. The germline V and J ends were trimmed by 7 bases and 6 bases, with 7 bases remaining between them. The CDR3 is 11 amino acids.

CDR3 bases: TGCGCCAGCAGCCTCCCCGAGGAGGTCCCGGACACCGGGGAGCTGTTTTTT. Its protein product is CASSLPEEVPDTGELFF. The chain carries TRBV4-1 and TRBJ2-2; D is perhaps TRBD2 (5 bases). Trimming took off 4 bases at V and 3 bases at J, with 18 bases between the two ends. The germline V gene has CDR1 MGHRA and CDR2 YSYEKL. The CDR3 totals 17 residues.

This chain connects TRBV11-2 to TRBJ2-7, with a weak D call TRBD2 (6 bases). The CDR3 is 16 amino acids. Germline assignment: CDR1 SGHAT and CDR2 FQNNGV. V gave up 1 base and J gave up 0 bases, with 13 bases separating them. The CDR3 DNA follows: TGTGCCAGCAGCTTAGCTGGGAGGACGAGCTCCTACGAGCAGTACTTC. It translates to CASSLAGRTSSYEQYF.

The CDR3 spells CASSPRGFYEQYF. The DNA for the CDR3 is TGTGCCAGTAGCCCCAGAGGGTTTTACGAGCAGTACTTC. V and J are TRBV19 and TRBJ2-7, with D maybe TRBD2 (5 bases). CDR1 is LNHDA and CDR2 is SQIVND in the germline V gene (reference sequence). The CDR3 spans 13 residues. V was pared by 6 bases and J by 4 bases, with 13 bases between.

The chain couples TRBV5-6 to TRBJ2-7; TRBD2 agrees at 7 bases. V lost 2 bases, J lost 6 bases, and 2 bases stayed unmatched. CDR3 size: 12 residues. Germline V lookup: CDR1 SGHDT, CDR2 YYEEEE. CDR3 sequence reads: CASSFPGGEQYF. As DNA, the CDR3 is TGTGCCAGCAGCTTCCCGGGAGGCGAGCAGTACTTC.

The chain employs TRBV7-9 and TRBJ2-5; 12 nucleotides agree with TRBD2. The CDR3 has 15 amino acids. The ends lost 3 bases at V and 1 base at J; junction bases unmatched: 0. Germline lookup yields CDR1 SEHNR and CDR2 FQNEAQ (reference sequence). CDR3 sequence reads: CASSLGLAGQETQYF. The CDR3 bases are TGTGCCAGCAGCTTGGGACTAGCGGGCCAAGAGACCCAGTACTTC.

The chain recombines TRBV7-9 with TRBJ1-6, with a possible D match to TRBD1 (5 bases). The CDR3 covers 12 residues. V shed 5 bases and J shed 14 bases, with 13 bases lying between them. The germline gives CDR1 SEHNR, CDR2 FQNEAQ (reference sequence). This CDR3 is CASSGRDPTLHF. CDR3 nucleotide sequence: TGTGCCAGCAGCGGCCGGGACCCGACCCTCCACTTT.

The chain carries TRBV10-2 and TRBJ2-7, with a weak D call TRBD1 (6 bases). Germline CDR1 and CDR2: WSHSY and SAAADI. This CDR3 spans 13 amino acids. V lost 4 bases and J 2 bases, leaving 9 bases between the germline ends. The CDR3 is CASSGDNPYEQYF. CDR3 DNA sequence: TGCGCCAGCAGTGGGGACAACCCCTACGAGCAGTACTTC.

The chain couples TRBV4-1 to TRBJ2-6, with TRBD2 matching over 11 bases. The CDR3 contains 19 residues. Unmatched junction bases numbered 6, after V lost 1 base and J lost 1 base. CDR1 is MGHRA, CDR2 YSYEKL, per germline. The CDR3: CASSQVGLADISGANVLTF. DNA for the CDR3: TGCGCCAGCAGCCAAGTGGGACTAGCGGATATATCTGGGGCCAACGTCCTGACTTTC.

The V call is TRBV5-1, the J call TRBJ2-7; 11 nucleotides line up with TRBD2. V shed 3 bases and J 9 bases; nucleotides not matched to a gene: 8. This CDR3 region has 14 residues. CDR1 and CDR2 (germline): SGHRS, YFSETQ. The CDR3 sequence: CASSSTGLADLQYF. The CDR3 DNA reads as TGCGCCAGCAGCTCGACGGGACTAGCGGACCTGCAGTACTTC.

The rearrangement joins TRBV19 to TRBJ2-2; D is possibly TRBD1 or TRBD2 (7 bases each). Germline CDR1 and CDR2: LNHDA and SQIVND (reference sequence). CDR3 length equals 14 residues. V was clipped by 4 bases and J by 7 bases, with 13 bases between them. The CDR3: CASSSQGGIGELFF. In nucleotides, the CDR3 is TGTGCCAGTAGTAGCCAGGGGGGGATCGGGGAGCTGTTTTTT.

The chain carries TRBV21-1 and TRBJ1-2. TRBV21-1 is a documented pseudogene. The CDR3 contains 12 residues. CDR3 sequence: CASSKGGESYTF. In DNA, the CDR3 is TGTGCCAGCAGCAAAGGTGGCGAAAGCTACACCTTC.

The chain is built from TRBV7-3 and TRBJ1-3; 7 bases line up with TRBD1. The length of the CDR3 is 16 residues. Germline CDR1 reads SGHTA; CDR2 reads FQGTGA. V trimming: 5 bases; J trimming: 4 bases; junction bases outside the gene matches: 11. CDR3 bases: TGTGCCAGCAGCCATGACAGGGCCCACACCGGAAACACCATATATTTT. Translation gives CASSHDRAHTGNTIYF.

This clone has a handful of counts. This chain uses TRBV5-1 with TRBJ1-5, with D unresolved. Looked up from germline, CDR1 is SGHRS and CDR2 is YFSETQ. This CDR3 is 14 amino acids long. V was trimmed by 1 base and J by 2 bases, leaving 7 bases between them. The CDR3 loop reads CASSLFGGNQPQHF. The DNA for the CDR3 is TGCGCCAGCAGCTTGTTTGGGGGCAATCAGCCCCAGCATTTT. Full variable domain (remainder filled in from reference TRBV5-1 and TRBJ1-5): KAGVTQTPRYLIKTRGQQVTLSCSPISGHRSVSWYQQTPGQGLQFLFEYFSETQRNKGNFPGRFSGRQFSNSRSEMNVSTLELGDSALYLCASSLFGGNQPQHFGDGTRLSIL.

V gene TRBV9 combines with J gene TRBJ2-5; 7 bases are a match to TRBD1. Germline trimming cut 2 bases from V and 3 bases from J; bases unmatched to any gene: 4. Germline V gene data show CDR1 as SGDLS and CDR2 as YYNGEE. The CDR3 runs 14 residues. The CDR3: CASSVGQNKETQYF. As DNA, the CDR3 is TGTGCCAGCAGCGTGGGACAGAACAAAGAGACCCAGTACTTC.

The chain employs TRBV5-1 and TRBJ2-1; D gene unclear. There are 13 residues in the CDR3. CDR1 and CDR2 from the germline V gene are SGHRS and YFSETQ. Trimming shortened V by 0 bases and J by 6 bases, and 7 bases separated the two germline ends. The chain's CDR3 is CASSLGNLNEQFF. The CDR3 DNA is TGCGCCAGCAGCTTGGGCAACCTCAATGAGCAGTTCTTC. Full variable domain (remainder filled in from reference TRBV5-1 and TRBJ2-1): KAGVTQTPRYLIKTRGQQVTLSCSPISGHRSVSWYQQTPGQGLQFLFEYFSETQRNKGNFPGRFSGRQFSNSRSEMNVSTLELGDSALYLCASSLGNLNEQFFGPGTRLTVL.

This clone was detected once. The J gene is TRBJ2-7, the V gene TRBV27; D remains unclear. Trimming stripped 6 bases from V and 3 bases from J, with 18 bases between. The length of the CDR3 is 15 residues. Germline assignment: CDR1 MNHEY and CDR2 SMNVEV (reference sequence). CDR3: CASSLLRLLVYEQYF. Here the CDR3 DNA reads TGTGCCAGCAGCTTACTACGGCTTTTAGTCTACGAGCAGTACTTC.

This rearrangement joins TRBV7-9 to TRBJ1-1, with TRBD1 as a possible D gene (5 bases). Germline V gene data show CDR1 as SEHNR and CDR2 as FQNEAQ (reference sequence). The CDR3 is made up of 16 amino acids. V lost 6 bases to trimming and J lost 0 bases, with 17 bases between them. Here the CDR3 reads CASSPPGRLMNTEAFF. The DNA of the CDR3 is TGTGCCAGCAGTCCCCCGGGACGGCTCATGAACACTGAAGCTTTCTTT. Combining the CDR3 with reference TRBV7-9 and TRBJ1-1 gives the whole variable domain DTGVSQNPRHKITKRGQNVTFRCDPISEHNRLYWYRQTLGQGPEFLTYFQNEAQLEKSRLLSDRFSAERPKGSFSTLEIQRTEQGDSAMYLCASSPPGRLMNTEAFFGQGTRLTVV.

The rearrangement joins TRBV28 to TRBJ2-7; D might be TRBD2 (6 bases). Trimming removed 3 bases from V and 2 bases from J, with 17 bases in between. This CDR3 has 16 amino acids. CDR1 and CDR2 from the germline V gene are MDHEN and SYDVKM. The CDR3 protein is CASSLGDSKHPYEQYF. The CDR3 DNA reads TGTGCCAGCAGTTTGGGGGACTCCAAGCACCCCTACGAGCAGTACTTC. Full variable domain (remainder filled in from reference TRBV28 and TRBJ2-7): DVKVTQSSRYLVKRTGEKVFLECVQDMDHENMFWYRQDPGLGLRLIYFSYDVKMKEKGDIPEGYSVSREKKERFSLILESASTNQTSMYLCASSLGDSKHPYEQYFGPGTRLTVT.

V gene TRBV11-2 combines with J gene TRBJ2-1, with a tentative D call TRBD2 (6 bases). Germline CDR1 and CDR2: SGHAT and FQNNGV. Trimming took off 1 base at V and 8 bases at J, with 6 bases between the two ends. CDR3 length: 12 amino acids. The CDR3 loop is CASSLASDEQFF. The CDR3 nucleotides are TGTGCCAGCAGCTTAGCTAGCGATGAGCAGTTCTTC.

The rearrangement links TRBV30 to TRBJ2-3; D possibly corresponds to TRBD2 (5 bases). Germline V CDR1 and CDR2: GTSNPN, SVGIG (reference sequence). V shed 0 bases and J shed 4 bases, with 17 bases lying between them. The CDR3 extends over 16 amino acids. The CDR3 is CAWSVGWGVGSDTQYF. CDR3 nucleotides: TGTGCCTGGAGTGTAGGGTGGGGAGTCGGGTCAGATACGCAGTATTTT.

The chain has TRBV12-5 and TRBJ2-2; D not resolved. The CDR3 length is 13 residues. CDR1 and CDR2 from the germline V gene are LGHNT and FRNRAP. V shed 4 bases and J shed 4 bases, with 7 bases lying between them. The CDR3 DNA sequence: TGTGCTAGTGGTTCGCCCGGCACCGGGGAGCTGTTTTTT. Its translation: CASGSPGTGELFF.

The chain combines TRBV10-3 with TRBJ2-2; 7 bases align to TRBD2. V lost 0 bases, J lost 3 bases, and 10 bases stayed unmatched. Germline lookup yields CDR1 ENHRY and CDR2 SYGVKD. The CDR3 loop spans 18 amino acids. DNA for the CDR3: TGTGCCATCAGTGAGTCGATGGATCCAGCGGGATACACCGGGGAGCTGTTTTTT. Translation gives CAISESMDPAGYTGELFF.

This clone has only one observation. As DNA, the CDR3 is TGTGCCAGCTCACCTACAGGGGTTAAAGAAAAACTGTTTTTT. Translated, it gives CASSPTGVKEKLFF. This chain connects TRBV18 to TRBJ1-4; 7 bases map to TRBD1. V lost 3 bases to trimming and J lost 8 bases; unmatched junction nucleotides: 6. The CDR3 is 14 amino acids. CDR1 and CDR2 from the germline V gene are KGHSH and LQKENI.

The DNA for the CDR3 is TGTGCCATCAGTGAGATGAGCTCCTACAATGAGCAGTTCTTC. Its protein product is CAISEMSSYNEQFF. The chain carries TRBV10-3 and TRBJ2-1; no reliable D call. This CDR3 spans 14 amino acids. V was trimmed by 2 bases and J by 0 bases, leaving 5 bases between them. Germline V lookup: CDR1 ENHRY, CDR2 SYGVKD.

This CDR3 reads CASSIVGANVLTF. DNA of the CDR3: TGTGCCAGTAGTATAGTTGGGGCCAACGTCCTGACTTTC. This chain links TRBV19 with TRBJ2-6; no firm D call. CDR3 size: 13 residues. Germline CDR1 LNHDA, CDR2 SQIVND (reference sequence). Trimming took 1 base from V and 3 from J, leaving 1 base between them.

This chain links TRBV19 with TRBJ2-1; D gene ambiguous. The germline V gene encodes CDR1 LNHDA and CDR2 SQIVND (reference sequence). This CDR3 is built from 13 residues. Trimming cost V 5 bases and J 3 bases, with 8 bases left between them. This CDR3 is CASSGLVYNEQFF. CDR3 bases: TGTGCCAGTAGTGGGCTAGTCTACAATGAGCAGTTCTTC.

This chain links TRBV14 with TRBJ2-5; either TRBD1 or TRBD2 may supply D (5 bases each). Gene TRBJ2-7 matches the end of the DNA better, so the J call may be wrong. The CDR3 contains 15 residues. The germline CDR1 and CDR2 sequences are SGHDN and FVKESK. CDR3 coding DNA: TGTGCCAGCAGCCTCCGAGGGACGGAAGCCTACGAGCAGTACTTC. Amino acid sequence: CASSLRGTEAYEQYF.